The 3 T cell receptor beta chains given below trace back to one sample, sequenced in a study of blood T cells in healthy people across ages. A second roughly 7 to 12 cycle PCR used barcoded and J-beta primers. TCRdb processed the 5' RACE reads anew with MiXCR; each CDR3 protein has one entry. The table records more than 750,000 distinct CDR3 sequences, about 28% of them present only once. The same sample was also used in a study of T cells of mothers and their children.

Sample: blood. The origin of the receptors is a woman in her thirties or forties in good health.

This clonotype was counted many times. The chain uses TRBV27 and TRBJ2-3, with D perhaps given as TRBD1 or TRBD2 (5 bases each). CDR1 and CDR2 (germline): MNHEY, SMNVEV (reference sequence). The CDR3 runs 15 residues. Trimming removed 3 bases at V and 0 bases at J, with 10 bases between. This chain's CDR3 is CASSFWDPSTDTQYF. The CDR3 nucleotides read TGTGCCAGCAGTTTCTGGGACCCCAGCACAGATACGCAGTATTTT.

A few counts support this clonotype. The chain couples TRBV30 to TRBJ1-2; 7 bases match TRBD1. Germline-derived CDR1 and CDR2 are GTSNPN and SVGIG (reference sequence). The CDR3 is made up of 13 amino acids. With 1 base clipped from V and 4 bases from J, the junction kept 3 bases outside the gene matches. The CDR3 loop is CAWSETGAYGYTF. CDR3 coding DNA: TGTGCCTGGAGTGAAACAGGGGCCTATGGCTACACCTTC.

The DNA for the CDR3 is TGTGCCAGCAGTGAAGGGACTAGCGGGGGGATCACGCAGTATTTT. As protein: CASSEGTSGGITQYF. The chain uses TRBV6-1 and TRBJ2-3; 14 nucleotides match TRBD2. This CDR3 is built from 15 residues. V shed 1 base, J shed 9 bases, and the junction held 3 bases outside the gene matches. From germline, CDR1 is MNHNS and CDR2 SASEGT.